These T cell receptor beta chains were read from a single sample in a study of shared clonotypes between healthy human individuals. Some clones are missing from TCRdb's copy, which holds only in-frame ones; the method was immunoSEQ multiplex PCR. The repertoire holds around 600,000 clones, almost 97% seen once, with roughly 0.05% in the top ten. What was sequenced was naive CD4+ T cells sorted from blood. The source of these receptors is a young woman in good health. CDR3s leave out the opening cysteine and the closing phenylalanine or tryptophan. The order of the fields is CDR3 protein, J gene, V gene, D gene, clone size. The D gene is left open where the match is weak. For some rows the clone size is stated as once, few or many, or as a class when expanded; others skip it.

CDR3 protein: AWGDRSNQPQH
J gene: TRBJ1-5
V gene: TRBV30
D gene: TRBD1
clone size: -

CDR3 protein: ASSQGLAGEADTQY
J gene: TRBJ2-3
V gene: TRBV4-2
D gene: TRBD2
clone size: -

CDR3 protein: ASSEGDTQY
J gene: TRBJ2-3
V gene: TRBV6-4
D gene: -
clone size: -

CDR3 protein: ASSYEGVNTGELF
J gene: TRBJ2-2
V gene: TRBV6-6
D gene: -
clone size: -

CDR3 protein: ASSLNRGKADTQY
J gene: TRBJ2-3
V gene: TRBV5-1
D gene: TRBD1
clone size: -

CDR3 protein: ASIPGLAGGVEQY
J gene: TRBJ2-7
V gene: TRBV28
D gene: TRBD2
clone size: -

CDR3 protein: ASSPGTGQETQY
J gene: TRBJ2-5
V gene: TRBV18
D gene: -
clone size: -

CDR3 protein: ASSPDRDRVPEAF
J gene: TRBJ1-1
V gene: TRBV7-2
D gene: TRBD1
clone size: -

CDR3 protein: AIQFKTEAF
J gene: TRBJ1-1
V gene: TRBV7-9
D gene: -
clone size: -

CDR3 protein: ASSAAALGEQY
J gene: TRBJ2-7
V gene: TRBV27
D gene: -
clone size: -

CDR3 protein: ASSERFDSPLH
J gene: TRBJ1-6
V gene: TRBV2
D gene: -
clone size: -

CDR3 protein: ASSLPGGEAF
J gene: TRBJ1-1
V gene: TRBV28
D gene: -
clone size: -

CDR3 protein: AISEGTSGYEQY
J gene: TRBJ2-7
V gene: TRBV10-3
D gene: TRBD2
clone size: -

CDR3 protein: ASRGGTYEQY
J gene: -
V gene: TRBV2
D gene: TRBD1
clone size: -

CDR3 protein: TPHVGGYT
J gene: TRBJ1-2
V gene: TRBV20-1
D gene: -
clone size: -

CDR3 protein: SVSRELYNEQF
J gene: TRBJ2-1
V gene: TRBV29-1
D gene: -
clone size: -

CDR3 protein: ASSQGWGFYGYT
J gene: TRBJ1-2
V gene: TRBV4-1
D gene: -
clone size: -

CDR3 protein: ASSLEVFAAGGPRTDTQY
J gene: TRBJ2-3
V gene: TRBV5-1
D gene: TRBD2
clone size: -

CDR3 protein: SAGRDRRETQY
J gene: TRBJ2-5
V gene: TRBV29-1
D gene: -
clone size: -

CDR3 protein: ASSSGGVDNEQF
J gene: TRBJ2-1
V gene: TRBV28
D gene: -
clone size: -

CDR3 protein: ASRSQSNTEAF
J gene: TRBJ1-1
V gene: TRBV27
D gene: -
clone size: -

CDR3 protein: ASSLAGGPWNEQF
J gene: TRBJ2-1
V gene: TRBV28
D gene: TRBD2
clone size: -

CDR3 protein: ASTLYGGGQADEQF
J gene: TRBJ2-1
V gene: TRBV5-8
D gene: -
clone size: -

CDR3 protein: ASSEASQREQY
J gene: TRBJ2-7
V gene: TRBV6-1
D gene: -
clone size: once

CDR3 protein: ASSPTSGQKF
J gene: TRBJ2-1
V gene: TRBV27
D gene: TRBD2
clone size: -

CDR3 protein: ASSYSSATPTDTQY
J gene: TRBJ2-3
V gene: TRBV6-6
D gene: -
clone size: -

CDR3 protein: ASSPDTAYSNQPQH
J gene: TRBJ1-5
V gene: TRBV27
D gene: -
clone size: -

CDR3 protein: ASSLADRYNEQF
J gene: TRBJ2-1
V gene: TRBV5-6
D gene: -
clone size: -

CDR3 protein: ASSPQGRGLITGELF
J gene: TRBJ2-2
V gene: TRBV19
D gene: -
clone size: -

CDR3 protein: ASSLNGLQRAPYEQY
J gene: TRBJ2-7
V gene: TRBV27
D gene: -
clone size: -

CDR3 protein: ASSARGGPDLGDTQY
J gene: TRBJ2-3
V gene: TRBV2
D gene: TRBD2
clone size: -

CDR3 protein: ASRGLARTDTQY
J gene: TRBJ2-3
V gene: TRBV5-6
D gene: -
clone size: -

CDR3 protein: TSSQDKRECSYEQY
J gene: TRBJ2-7
V gene: TRBV1
D gene: -
clone size: -

CDR3 protein: ASSPRGHEQY
J gene: TRBJ2-7
V gene: TRBV18
D gene: -
clone size: -

CDR3 protein: AISGQGMRTNYGYT
J gene: TRBJ1-2
V gene: TRBV10-3
D gene: -
clone size: -

CDR3 protein: ASSGGGKDGYT
J gene: TRBJ1-2
V gene: TRBV18
D gene: -
clone size: -

CDR3 protein: ASSLSGTSGGELF
J gene: TRBJ2-2
V gene: TRBV11-2
D gene: TRBD2
clone size: -

CDR3 protein: ASSESDRGDYEQY
J gene: TRBJ2-7
V gene: TRBV18
D gene: TRBD1
clone size: -

CDR3 protein: ASRSSGGAVGEQY
J gene: TRBJ2-7
V gene: TRBV6-6
D gene: -
clone size: -

CDR3 protein: ASAPEGANVLT
J gene: TRBJ2-6
V gene: TRBV6-5
D gene: -
clone size: -

CDR3 protein: ASSPPSQQETQY
J gene: TRBJ2-5
V gene: TRBV18
D gene: -
clone size: -

CDR3 protein: SVEATRGMSEAF
J gene: TRBJ1-1
V gene: TRBV29-1
D gene: -
clone size: -

CDR3 protein: ASIPRGNTEAF
J gene: TRBJ1-1
V gene: TRBV6-5
D gene: -
clone size: once

CDR3 protein: ASSLGLGTQGNEQF
J gene: TRBJ2-1
V gene: TRBV11-2
D gene: -
clone size: -

CDR3 protein: ASSQVGAYGYT
J gene: TRBJ1-2
V gene: TRBV11-2
D gene: -
clone size: -

CDR3 protein: ASSFSQGNGQPQH
J gene: TRBJ1-5
V gene: TRBV27
D gene: -
clone size: -